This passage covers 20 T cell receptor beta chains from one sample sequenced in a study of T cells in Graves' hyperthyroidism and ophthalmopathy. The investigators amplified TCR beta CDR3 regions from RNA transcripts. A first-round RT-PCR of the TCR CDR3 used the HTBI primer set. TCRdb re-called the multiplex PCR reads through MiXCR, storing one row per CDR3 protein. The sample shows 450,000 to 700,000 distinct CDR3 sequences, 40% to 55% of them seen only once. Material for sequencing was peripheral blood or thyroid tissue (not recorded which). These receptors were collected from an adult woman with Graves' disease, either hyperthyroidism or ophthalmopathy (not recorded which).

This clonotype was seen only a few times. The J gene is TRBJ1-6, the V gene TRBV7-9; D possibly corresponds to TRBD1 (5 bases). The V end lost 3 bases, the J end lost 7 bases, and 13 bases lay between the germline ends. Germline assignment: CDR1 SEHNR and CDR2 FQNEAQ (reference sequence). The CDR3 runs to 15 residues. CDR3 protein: CASSLDAGGNSPLHF. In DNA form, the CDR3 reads TGTGCCAGCAGCTTGGATGCCGGGGGGAATTCACCCCTCCACTTT. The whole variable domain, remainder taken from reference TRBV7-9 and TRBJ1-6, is DTGVSQNPRHKITKRGQNVTFRCDPISEHNRLYWYRQTLGQGPEFLTYFQNEAQLEKSRLLSDRFSAERPKGSFSTLEIQRTEQGDSAMYLCASSLDAGGNSPLHFGNGTRLTVT.

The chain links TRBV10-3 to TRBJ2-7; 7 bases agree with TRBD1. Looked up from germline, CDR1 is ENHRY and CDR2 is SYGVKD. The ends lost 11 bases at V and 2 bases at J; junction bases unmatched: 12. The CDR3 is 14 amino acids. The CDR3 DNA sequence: TGTGCCGCCCGGGGACAGCGGCCAACCTACGAGCAGTACTTC. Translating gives CAARGQRPTYEQYF.

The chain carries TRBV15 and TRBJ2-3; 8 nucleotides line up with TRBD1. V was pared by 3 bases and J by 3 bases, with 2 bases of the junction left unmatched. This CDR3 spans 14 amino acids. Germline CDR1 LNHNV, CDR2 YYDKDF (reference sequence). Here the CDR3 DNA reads TGTGCCACCAGCAGGCGGACAGGGACAGATACGCAGTATTTT. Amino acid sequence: CATSRRTGTDTQYF.

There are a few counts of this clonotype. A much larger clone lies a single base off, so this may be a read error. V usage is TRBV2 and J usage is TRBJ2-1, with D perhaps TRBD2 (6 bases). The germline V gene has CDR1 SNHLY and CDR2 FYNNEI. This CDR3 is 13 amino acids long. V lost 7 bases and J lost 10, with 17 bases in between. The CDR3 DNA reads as TGTGCCAGCATAGGCAGGGACTCCTACGAGCAGTTCTTC. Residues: CASIGRDSYEQFF.

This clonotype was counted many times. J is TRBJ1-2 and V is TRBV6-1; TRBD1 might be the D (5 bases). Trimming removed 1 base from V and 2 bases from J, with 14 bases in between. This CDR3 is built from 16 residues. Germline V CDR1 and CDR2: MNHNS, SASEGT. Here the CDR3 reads CASSEVVGGTNYGYTF. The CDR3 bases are TGTGCCAGCAGTGAAGTGGTGGGGGGTACCAACTATGGCTACACCTTC.

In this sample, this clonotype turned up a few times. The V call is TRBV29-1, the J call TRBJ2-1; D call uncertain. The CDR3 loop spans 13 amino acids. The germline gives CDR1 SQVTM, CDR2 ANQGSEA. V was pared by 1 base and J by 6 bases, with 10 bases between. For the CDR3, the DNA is TGCAGCGTTGAAGGCCCCGGCGCCAATGAGCAGTTCTTC. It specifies CSVEGPGANEQFF.

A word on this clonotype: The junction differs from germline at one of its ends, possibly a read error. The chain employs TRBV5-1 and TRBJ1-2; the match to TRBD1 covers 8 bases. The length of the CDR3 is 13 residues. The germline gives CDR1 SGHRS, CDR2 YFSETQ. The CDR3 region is CARVADRVAGYTF. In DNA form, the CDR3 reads TGTGCTAGAGTCGCGGACAGGGTGGCTGGCTACACCTTC.

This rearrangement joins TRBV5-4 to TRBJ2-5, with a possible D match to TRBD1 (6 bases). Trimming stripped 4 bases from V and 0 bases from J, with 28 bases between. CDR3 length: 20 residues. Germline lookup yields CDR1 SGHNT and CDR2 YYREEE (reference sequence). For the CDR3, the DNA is TGTGCCAGCAGCAAACAGGGCCCCCTCCAGACTTTTACCTACCAAGAGACCCAGTACTTC. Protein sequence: CASSKQGPLQTFTYQETQYF.

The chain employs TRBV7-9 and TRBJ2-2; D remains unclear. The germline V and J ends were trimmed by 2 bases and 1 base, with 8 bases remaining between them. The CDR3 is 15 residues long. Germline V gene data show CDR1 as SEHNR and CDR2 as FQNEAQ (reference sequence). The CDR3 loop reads CASSLLGRNTGELFF. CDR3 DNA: TGTGCCAGCAGCTTACTGGGTCGGAACACCGGGGAGCTGTTTTTT. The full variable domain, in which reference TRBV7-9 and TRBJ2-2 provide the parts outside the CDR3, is DTGVSQNPRHKITKRGQNVTFRCDPISEHNRLYWYRQTLGQGPEFLTYFQNEAQLEKSRLLSDRFSAERPKGSFSTLEIQRTEQGDSAMYLCASSLLGRNTGELFFGEGSRLTVL.

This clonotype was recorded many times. CDR3 loop: CASSPARVETQYF. CDR3 coding DNA: TGTGCCAGCAGCCCGGCCCGCGTAGAGACCCAGTACTTC. This chain links TRBV11-2 with TRBJ2-5; D is undetermined. Germline V gives CDR1 SGHAT, CDR2 FQNNGV. V was shortened by 5 bases and J by 4 bases, with 11 bases between the two germline ends. The CDR3 runs to 13 residues.

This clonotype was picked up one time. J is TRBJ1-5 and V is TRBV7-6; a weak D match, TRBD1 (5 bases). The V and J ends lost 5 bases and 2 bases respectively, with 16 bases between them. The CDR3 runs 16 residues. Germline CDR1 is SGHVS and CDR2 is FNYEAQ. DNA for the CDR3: TGTGCCAGCAGCGGAGATCGGCCCAGGGGCAATCAGCCCCAGCATTTT. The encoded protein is CASSGDRPRGNQPQHF.

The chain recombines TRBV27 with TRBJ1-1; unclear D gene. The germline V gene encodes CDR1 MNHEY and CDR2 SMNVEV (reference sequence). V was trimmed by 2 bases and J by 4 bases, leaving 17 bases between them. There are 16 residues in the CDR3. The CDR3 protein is CASSLLGERIATEAFF. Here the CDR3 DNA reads TGTGCCAGCAGTTTACTCGGGGAAAGGATCGCCACTGAAGCTTTCTTT.

The CDR3 DNA reads as TGTGCCAGCAGCTTTGTCGGGACAGGGAACACCGGGGAGCTGTTTTTT. Its translation: CASSFVGTGNTGELFF. The chain combines TRBV7-9 with TRBJ2-2, with 8 nucleotides matching TRBD1. CDR3 length: 16 amino acids. The junction had 4 bases not matched to a gene; V was cut back by 3 bases and J by 1 base. Germline V lookup: CDR1 SEHNR, CDR2 FQNEAQ (reference sequence).

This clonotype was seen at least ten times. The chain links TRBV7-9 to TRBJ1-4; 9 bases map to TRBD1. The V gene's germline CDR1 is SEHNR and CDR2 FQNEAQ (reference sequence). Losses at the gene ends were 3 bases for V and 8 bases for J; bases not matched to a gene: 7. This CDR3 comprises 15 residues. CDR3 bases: TGTGCCAGCAGCTTCGGGACAGGGAGTGAGGAAAAACTGTTTTTT. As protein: CASSFGTGSEEKLFF.

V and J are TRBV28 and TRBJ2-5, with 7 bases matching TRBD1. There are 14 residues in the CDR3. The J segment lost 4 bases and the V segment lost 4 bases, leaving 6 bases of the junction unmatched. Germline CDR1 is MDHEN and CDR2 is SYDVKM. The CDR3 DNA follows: TGTGCCAGCAGTTACGGGACAGTTCGAGAGACCCAGTACTTC. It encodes CASSYGTVRETQYF.

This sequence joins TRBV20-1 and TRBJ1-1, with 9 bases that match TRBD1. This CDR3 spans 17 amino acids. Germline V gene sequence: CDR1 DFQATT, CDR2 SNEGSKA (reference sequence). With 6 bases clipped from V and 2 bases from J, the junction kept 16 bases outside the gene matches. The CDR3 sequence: CSAEPTGGGYLNTEAFF. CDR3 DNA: TGCAGTGCGGAACCCACAGGGGGCGGCTACCTAAACACTGAAGCTTTCTTT.

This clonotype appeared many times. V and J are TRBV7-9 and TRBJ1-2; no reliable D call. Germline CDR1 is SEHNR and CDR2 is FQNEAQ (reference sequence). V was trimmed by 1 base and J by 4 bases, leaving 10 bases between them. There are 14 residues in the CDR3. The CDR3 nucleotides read TGTGCCAGCAGCTTAGAGCGGGATACCTATGGCTACACCTTC. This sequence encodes CASSLERDTYGYTF.

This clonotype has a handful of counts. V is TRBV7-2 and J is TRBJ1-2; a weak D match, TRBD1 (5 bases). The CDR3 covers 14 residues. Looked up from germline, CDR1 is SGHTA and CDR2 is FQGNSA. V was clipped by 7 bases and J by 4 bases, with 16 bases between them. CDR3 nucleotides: TGTGCCAGCACTGCTGGGGGGGTAGGCTATGGCTACACCTTC. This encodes CASTAGGVGYGYTF.

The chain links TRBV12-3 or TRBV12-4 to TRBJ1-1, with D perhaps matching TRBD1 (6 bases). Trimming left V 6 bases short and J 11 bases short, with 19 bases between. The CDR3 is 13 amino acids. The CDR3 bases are TGTGCCAGCAGCTTGGGACATTCGGAGGGGGCTTTCTTT. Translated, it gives CASSLGHSEGAFF.

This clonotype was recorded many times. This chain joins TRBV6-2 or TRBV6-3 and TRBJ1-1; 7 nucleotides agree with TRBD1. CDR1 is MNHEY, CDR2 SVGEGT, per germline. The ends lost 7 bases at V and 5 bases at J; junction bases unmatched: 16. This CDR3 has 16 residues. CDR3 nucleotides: TGTGCCAGCATCTACCGAATAGGGGGCGCGAGGACTGAAGCTTTCTTT. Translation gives CASIYRIGGARTEAFF.